This passage covers 24 T cell receptor beta chains from one sample sequenced in a study of identical twins. TCRdb processed the 5' RACE reads anew with MiXCR; each CDR3 protein has one entry. Here the sample spans 240,000 or so distinct CDR3 sequences, 7% being singletons. These data also formed part of another study, on yellow fever vaccine responses in identical twins.

The sample was memory (CD45RO+) T cells sorted from blood. All receptors derive from a woman between 18 and 29 years old in good health.

This clonotype was counted between two and nine times. The gene calls are TRBV12-3 or TRBV12-4 and TRBJ2-1; D remains unclear. Trimming cost V 3 bases and J 2 bases, with 17 bases left between them. The CDR3 runs to 17 residues. The CDR3 DNA sequence: TGTGCCAGCAGTTTCCCGAAAGGGCAGACCACCTACAATGAGCAGTTCTTC. It codes for CASSFPKGQTTYNEQFF.

This clonotype came up many times. V usage is TRBV5-1 and J usage is TRBJ2-3, with D perhaps matching TRBD1 (5 bases). Per the germline V gene, CDR1 is SGHRS and CDR2 is YFSETQ. The CDR3 totals 15 residues. The germline V and J ends were trimmed by 4 bases and 3 bases, with 15 bases remaining between them. The DNA for the CDR3 is TGCGCCAGCAGCAGGACAAGCCCCGGTACAGATACGCAGTATTTT. Its protein is CASSRTSPGTDTQYF.

This clonotype was recorded many times. The chain couples TRBV5-1 to TRBJ2-2; D is possibly TRBD1 (5 bases). Germline V gene data show CDR1 as SGHRS and CDR2 as YFSETQ. CDR3 size: 14 residues. V lost 2 bases, J lost 5 bases, and 10 bases lay in between. CDR3 nucleotides: TGCGCCAGCAGCTTCGGGCAGGGTACCGGGGAGCTGTTTTTT. Its protein product is CASSFGQGTGELFF.

This clonotype has at least ten counts. The rearrangement links TRBV20-1 to TRBJ2-1; D is possibly TRBD2 (5 bases). The V gene's germline CDR1 is DFQATT and CDR2 SNEGSKA (reference sequence). The CDR3 runs 15 residues. The ends were cut back, 3 bases at V and 0 bases at J, with 12 bases in the middle. The CDR3 protein is CSASTGDSSYNEQFF. In nucleotides, the CDR3 is TGCAGTGCTAGTACCGGGGATAGCTCCTACAATGAGCAGTTCTTC.

V is TRBV6-1 and J is TRBJ2-1, with 10 bases lining up with TRBD2. Per the germline V gene, CDR1 is MNHNS and CDR2 is SASEGT. CDR3 length equals 19 residues. V shed 6 bases, J shed 0 bases, and the junction held 14 bases outside the gene matches. Here the CDR3 DNA reads TGTGCCAGCAGGCTCAGCGGGGGGGCCTCCTCGCGCTCCTACAATGAGCAGTTCTTC. Its protein product is CASRLSGGASSRSYNEQFF.

This clonotype was recorded many times. V is TRBV7-9 and J is TRBJ2-3; D is perhaps TRBD2 (5 bases). V was pared by 5 bases and J by 2 bases, with 14 bases between. Germline CDR1 is SEHNR and CDR2 is FQNEAQ (reference sequence). The CDR3 has 15 residues. The chain's CDR3 is CASSPRGSTTDTQYF. DNA for the CDR3: TGTGCCAGCAGCCCACGAGGGTCTACCACAGATACGCAGTATTTT.

CDR3 sequence (DNA): TGTGCCAGCAGCCAATTGGCCTACCTCGACACCGGGGAGCTGTTTTTT. Its translation: CASSQLAYLDTGELFF. This rearrangement joins TRBV14 to TRBJ2-2; D not resolved. Germline assignment: CDR1 SGHDN and CDR2 FVKESK. V was pared by 2 bases and J by 3 bases, with 13 bases between. The CDR3 has 16 residues.

This chain links TRBV7-2 with TRBJ2-5; possibly TRBD2 for D (6 bases). Germline V gene lookup returns CDR1 SGHTA and CDR2 FQGNSA. CDR3 length: 13 residues. V was trimmed by 5 bases and J by 12 bases, leaving 19 bases between them. The DNA for the CDR3 is TGTGCCAGCAGCCGAACGCCTAGCGCCGCGGAGTACTTC. The encoded protein is CASSRTPSAAEYF.

This clonotype turned up a few times. The rearrangement joins TRBV12-3 or TRBV12-4 to TRBJ2-2; tentatively, D is TRBD1 (5 bases). The CDR3 is 16 residues long. The V and J ends lost 5 bases and 2 bases respectively, with 15 bases between them. The chain's CDR3 is CASSAAGYRNTGELFF. The DNA for the CDR3 is TGTGCCAGCAGTGCCGCAGGGTACCGAAACACCGGGGAGCTGTTTTTT.

This chain joins TRBV28 and TRBJ2-1; no firm D call. V gave up 5 bases and J gave up 5 bases, with 10 bases separating them. Germline-derived CDR1 and CDR2 are MDHEN and SYDVKM. The CDR3 runs 13 residues. The CDR3 nucleotides read TGTGCCAGCAGTAGAGACGTAGACAATGAGCAGTTCTTC. The encoded protein is CASSRDVDNEQFF. The full variable domain, rest sourced from reference TRBV28 and TRBJ2-1, is DVKVTQSSRYLVKRTGEKVFLECVQDMDHENMFWYRQDPGLGLRLIYFSYDVKMKEKGDIPEGYSVSREKKERFSLILESASTNQTSMYLCASSRDVDNEQFFGPGTRLTVL.

In its sample, this clonotype was seen a few times. This chain connects TRBV5-1 to TRBJ2-2, with 10 bases lining up with TRBD2. V was clipped by 4 bases and J by 5 bases; unmatched bases: 5. Germline V gene data show CDR1 as SGHRS and CDR2 as YFSETQ. The CDR3 is 15 amino acids. CDR3 sequence (DNA): TGCGCCAGCAGCAGAAGCGGGAGGGTTACCGGGGAGCTGTTTTTT. It codes for CASSRSGRVTGELFF.

This clonotype has a handful of counts. The chain employs TRBV3-1 and TRBJ2-7, with 7 bases lining up with TRBD1. This CDR3 is 19 amino acids long. Germline V gene sequence: CDR1 LGHDT, CDR2 YNNKEL (reference sequence). The trim removed 3 bases at V and 5 bases at J, leaving 22 bases unmatched. The CDR3 DNA is TGTGCCAGCAGCCAGAAATCTTGGGCACAGGGGACGGTGTGGCACGAGCAGTACTTC. It specifies CASSQKSWAQGTVWHEQYF.

V and J are TRBV5-5 and TRBJ2-4; 8 bases line up with TRBD1. The CDR3 runs 15 residues. CDR1 SGHKS and CDR2 YYEKEE come from the germline V gene (reference sequence). Losses at the gene ends were 4 bases for V and 3 bases for J; bases not matched to a gene: 6. For the CDR3, the DNA is TGTGCCAGCAGCCCGACAGGGGTATTCAAAAACATTCAGTACTTC. Translating gives CASSPTGVFKNIQYF.

This clonotype was found many times. The rearrangement uses TRBV7-9 and TRBJ2-7; 8 nucleotides match TRBD2. From germline, CDR1 is SEHNR and CDR2 FQNEAQ (reference sequence). V was clipped by 1 base and J by 5 bases; unmatched bases: 7. This CDR3 contains 15 residues. CDR3 in amino acids: CASSLESGRLNEQYF. The CDR3 bases are TGTGCCAGCAGCTTAGAAAGCGGGAGATTGAACGAGCAGTACTTC.

At least ten counts were recorded for this clonotype. The gene calls are TRBV9 and TRBJ2-7, with TRBD2 matching over 10 bases. V gave up 5 bases and J gave up 4 bases; unmatched junction bases: 9. The CDR3 spans 15 residues. Germline lookup yields CDR1 SGDLS and CDR2 YYNGEE. Written as DNA, the CDR3 is TGTGCCAGCAGTCTCGGGGCTAGCGGGAGTTACGAGCAGTACTTC. Residues: CASSLGASGSYEQYF.

In this sample, this clonotype turned up a few times. A read error is possible here, since a much larger clone lies one base away. The CDR3: CCARDRAGPGKDTQYF. For the CDR3, the DNA is TGCTGTGCTAGAGATCGAGCGGGTCCAGGGAAAGATACGCAGTATTTT. V and J are TRBV20-1 and TRBJ2-3, with D possibly matching TRBD2 (6 bases). The CDR3 length is 16 residues. Germline CDR1 DFQATT, CDR2 SNEGSKA (reference sequence).

The chain has TRBV28 and TRBJ1-3; perhaps TRBD1 as D (6 bases). In germline, CDR1 is MDHEN, CDR2 SYDVKM. The V end was cut by 7 bases, the J end by 6 bases, with 22 bases between. This CDR3 contains 16 residues. CDR3 sequence reads: CASTNWGQDGENTIYF. The CDR3 coding sequence is TGTGCCAGCACTAACTGGGGGCAGGATGGAGAAAACACCATATATTTT.

At least ten counts were recorded for this clonotype. The chain uses TRBV12-3 or TRBV12-4 and TRBJ2-5; weak D call: TRBD1 (5 bases). The V end was cut by 3 bases, the J end by 4 bases, with 9 bases between. This CDR3 is built from 13 residues. The CDR3 here is CASSFNQGETQYF. CDR3 bases: TGTGCCAGCAGTTTTAATCAGGGAGAGACCCAGTACTTC.

This clonotype was counted ten times or more. This chain connects TRBV24-1 to TRBJ2-3; TRBD1 matches 9 bases. This CDR3 contains 17 residues. V lost 6 bases and J lost 2; bases outside the gene matches: 11. CDR1 is KGHDR, CDR2 SFDVKD, per germline. CDR3 protein: CATSRGTGKSSTDTQYF. The CDR3 nucleotides are TGTGCCACCAGTAGAGGGACAGGGAAATCTTCCACAGATACGCAGTATTTT.

The table lists this clonotype with a few counts. The rearrangement joins TRBV28 to TRBJ1-6; possible D gene TRBD1, 5 bases. This CDR3 contains 15 residues. Trimming cost V 1 base and J 10 bases, with 14 bases left between them. Germline-derived CDR1 and CDR2 are MDHEN and SYDVKM. CDR3 region: CASSLFSRVDSPLHF. The DNA of the CDR3 is TGTGCCAGCAGTTTATTCAGCAGGGTAGACTCACCCCTCCACTTT.

The DNA of the CDR3 is TGTGCCAGCAGCTTAGACGGGACCCAGTACTTC. It yields the protein CASSLDGTQYF. This chain connects TRBV7-9 to TRBJ2-5; no clear D. The CDR3 consists of 11 residues. CDR1 is SEHNR and CDR2 is FQNEAQ in the germline V gene (reference sequence). V was cut by 1 base and J by 7 bases, with 4 bases left in between.

Ten or more counts support this clonotype. The gene calls are TRBV6-5 and TRBJ1-4; D possibly corresponds to TRBD1 (5 bases). Germline V gene lookup returns CDR1 MNHEY and CDR2 SVGAGI. V lost 2 bases, J lost 8 bases, and 12 bases lay in between. The CDR3 totals 14 residues. The CDR3 protein is CASSYTGRMEKLFF. CDR3 in DNA: TGTGCCAGCAGTTACACAGGCAGGATGGAAAAACTGTTTTTT.

The gene calls are TRBV5-6 and TRBJ2-5; TRBD2 matches 7 bases. The CDR3 is 16 amino acids. CDR1 is SGHDT and CDR2 is YYEEEE in the germline V gene. Trimming took 3 bases from V and 1 from J; bases not matched to a gene: 9. CDR3 bases: TGTGCCAGCAGCTGGGGGGGGTCTGGAGGCCAAGAGACCCAGTACTTC. Its protein is CASSWGGSGGQETQYF.

In its sample, this clonotype was seen many times. The chain recombines TRBV6-4 with TRBJ2-2; 8 bases map to TRBD2. The CDR3 spans 13 residues. Per germline, CDR1 MRHNA and CDR2 SNTAGT. The junction had 0 bases not matched to a gene; V was cut back by 5 bases and J by 4 bases. The CDR3 here is CASSSGSTGELFF. The CDR3 nucleotides are TGTGCCAGCAGTAGCGGGAGCACCGGGGAGCTGTTTTTT.